The rows below give T cell receptor beta chains drawn from one sample of a study of cytomegalovirus exposure and HLA in healthy donors. The assay was immunoSEQ multiplex PCR, and TCRdb's table has in-frame clones only and misses some. The data show fewer than 250,000 clones, around 90% seen once. Source material: PBMCs. These receptors all stem from a woman aged 18 to 35 in good health and CMV-seronegative. Each CDR3 is given with its conserved first and last residue. The D gene is left open where the match is weak. Not every row has a clone size; where given, it reads once, few, many or a size class.

clone_size	j_call	d_call	v_call	cdr3_nt	cdr3_aa
-	TRBJ2-3	TRBD2	TRBV5-1	TGCGCCAGCAGCCCTCGGAGAGCGGGGGAAAGCGCAGATACGCAGTATTTT	CASSPRRAGESADTQYF
-	TRBJ2-1	TRBD1	TRBV29-1	TGCAGCGTTGTCGGACAGGAGGCAGGGGATGAGCAGTTCTTC	CSVVGQEAGDEQFF
-	TRBJ1-5	TRBD1	TRBV30	TGTGCCTGGGGGACAGGGGGGTATCAGCCCCAGCATTTT	CAWGTGGYQPQHF
-	TRBJ2-1	TRBD1	TRBV28	TGTGCCAGCAGGCACAGGGGCCACAATGAGCAGTTCTTC	CASRHRGHNEQFF
-	TRBJ2-6	-	TRBV9	TGTGCCAGCAGCGAAGGGGTAAGCTCTGGGGCCAACGTCCTGACTTTC	CASSEGVSSGANVLTF
-	TRBJ2-5	-	TRBV5-4	TGTGCCAGCAGCTTGGCCGGAGCGGAAGAGACCCAGTACTTC	CASSLAGAEETQYF
-	TRBJ2-1	-	TRBV7-9	TGTGCCAGCAGCTTAGTGGTGGGACTTAACAATGAGCAGTTCTTC	CASSLVVGLNNEQFF
-	TRBJ2-7	-	TRBV6-5	TGTGCCAGCAGTTACTCGATAGTATCAGGGACCTACGAGCAGTACTTC	CASSYSIVSGTYEQYF
-	TRBJ1-2	-	TRBV5-4	TGTGCCAGCAGCTTGGCGGGAGATTATGGCTACACCTTC	CASSLAGDYGYTF
-	TRBJ2-5	-	TRBV2	TGTGCCAGCTCGAGAGGCCAAGAGACCCAGTACTTC	CASSRGQETQYF
-	TRBJ2-7	-	TRBV4-1	TGCGCCAGCAGCCAAGACCCCAGTCCCTACGAGCAGTACTTC	CASSQDPSPYEQYF
once	TRBJ1-6	-	TRBV5-1	TGCGCCAGCAGCGGATCGGGTTCACCCCTCCACTTT	CASSGSGSPLHF
few	TRBJ2-1	-	TRBV6-5	TGTGCCAGCAGTTACTCAGGAGAGCGGTACAATGAGCAGTTCTTC	CASSYSGERYNEQFF
-	TRBJ2-3	TRBD2	TRBV10-3	TGTGCCATCAGTGATAGGCTAGCGGTCACAGATACGCAGTATTTT	CAISDRLAVTDTQYF
-	TRBJ2-1	TRBD1	TRBV2	TGTGCCAGCAGAGAGACAGGGATCATCTACAATGAGCAGTTCTTC	CASRETGIIYNEQFF
-	TRBJ1-5	-	TRBV19	TGTGCCAGTAGTATCGGTATTTATCAGCCCCAGCATTTT	CASSIGIYQPQHF
-	TRBJ2-5	-	TRBV5-6	TGTGCCAGCAGCTTCTGGGGGCCACCACAAGAGACCCAGTACTTC	CASSFWGPPQETQYF
-	TRBJ1-2	-	TRBV28	TGTGCCAGCAGTTTCCCCCAGGGGCAGAACTATGGCTACACCTTC	CASSFPQGQNYGYTF
-	TRBJ1-5	-	TRBV6-5	TGTGCCAGCAGTTTCCAGAAAAATCAGCCCCAGCATTTT	CASSFQKNQPQHF
few	TRBJ1-6	-	TRBV27	TGTGCCAGCAGTTTGGTAGGCAGGACACAATCACCCCTCCACTTT	CASSLVGRTQSPLHF
-	TRBJ2-7	-	TRBV19	TGTGCCAGTAGTAGCGAGCGGCCTACCTACGAGCAGTACTTC	CASSSERPTYEQYF
-	TRBJ2-2	TRBD2	TRBV5-4	TGTGCCAGCAGCGGCACCCCTAGCGGGGACTCGAACACCGGGGAGCTGTTTTTT	CASSGTPSGDSNTGELFF
-	TRBJ1-1	TRBD1	TRBV28	TGTGCCAGCAGTTGGGGGTTCCGTAGACAGGGAGACACTGAAGCTTTCTTT	CASSWGFRRQGDTEAFF
-	TRBJ1-1	-	TRBV5-1	TGCGCCAGCAGCCGTACCCCTGGCACCTTGGCTAACACTGAAGCTTTCTTT	CASSRTPGTLANTEAFF
-	TRBJ2-5	TRBD2	TRBV4-2	TGTGCCAGCAGCCAAGTCCCTCCTTCGGGGGGGATTTGGGAGCAGTACTTC	CASSQVPPSGGIWEQYF
-	TRBJ2-7	TRBD2	TRBV28	TGTGCCAGCAGTTCACACCGACTAGCGGGGGGCTACGAGCAGTACTTC	CASSSHRLAGGYEQYF
few	TRBJ1-1	-	TRBV19	TGTGCCAGTAGCCCCGGGACATCGAACACTGAAGCTTTCTTT	CASSPGTSNTEAFF
-	TRBJ1-1	-	TRBV2	TGTGCCAGTATTGGAGGGTTGGAAGCTTTCTTT	CASIGGLEAFF
-	TRBJ1-5	TRBD1	TRBV5-1	TGCGCCAGCAGCGTGAATATGACAGGGGAGCCGGTGGGCCCCTCACATCATCAGCCCCAGCATTTT	CASSVNMTGEPVGPSHHQPQHF
-	TRBJ2-1	TRBD1	TRBV30	TGTGCCTTCTACGGACAGGGGTCCTACAATGAGCAGTTCTTC	CAFYGQGSYNEQFF
-	TRBJ2-5	-	TRBV7-6	TGTGCCAGCAGTCCCCGAAGTGGGGGGGCGGAGGAGACCCAGTACTTC	CASSPRSGGAEETQYF
few	TRBJ1-6	TRBD1	TRBV5-5	TGTGCCAGCAGCTATATGACAGGGGTGAATTCACCCCTCCACTTT	CASSYMTGVNSPLHF
-	TRBJ2-7	-	TRBV18	TGTGCCAGCTCACCATTTGAGTTGAACGAGCAGTACTTC	CASSPFELNEQYF
once	TRBJ1-3	-	TRBV7-2	TGTGCCAGCAGCTCCAGGGGTACGGGGCTCTCTGGAAACACCATATATTTT	CASSSRGTGLSGNTIYF
-	TRBJ2-7	-	TRBV15	TGTGCCACCAGCAGGGCCCAGGACGAGCAGTACTTC	CATSRAQDEQYF
-	TRBJ2-2	-	TRBV7-2	TGTGCCAGCAGCATGGACAGGAACACCGGGGAGCTGTTTTTT	CASSMDRNTGELFF
-	TRBJ2-5	TRBD1	TRBV5-1	TGCGCCAGCAGCTTCCAGGGGGCGGAGGAGACCCAGTACTTC	CASSFQGAEETQYF
-	TRBJ1-1	-	TRBV7-2	TGTGCCAGCAGCTTAGTACGGGAGAACACTGAAGCTTTCTTT	CASSLVRENTEAFF
-	TRBJ1-2	TRBD1	TRBV7-8	TGTGCCAGCAGCAGAAACCCTGGGACAGTAGGAGGCTACACCTTC	CASSRNPGTVGGYTF
-	TRBJ1-4	TRBD1	TRBV5-1	TGCGCCACCAGGACAGGGGTGGAGGAAAAACTGTTTTTT	CATRTGVEEKLFF
-	TRBJ2-1	TRBD1	TRBV5-1	TGCGCCAGCAGCTTGGGGGGGGACAGGGTAAAAATGTTCTTC	CASSLGGDRVKMFF
few	TRBJ1-6	TRBD1	TRBV27	TGTGCCAGCAGTTTTATAGGGGGACAGGGCTCCTATAATTCACCCCTCCACTTT	CASSFIGGQGSYNSPLHF
-	TRBJ2-1	TRBD2	TRBV5-8	TGTGCCAGCAGCTTGGAGGTAGCGGGCTCCTACAATGAGCAGTTCTTC	CASSLEVAGSYNEQFF
-	TRBJ2-3	-	TRBV7-9	TGTGCCAGCAGTCGTGGACAGCAAAGCACAGATACGCAGTATTTT	CASSRGQQSTDTQYF
once	TRBJ2-7	-	TRBV2	TGTGCCAGCAGACAGTCCCCTCAACAGAGGCAGTACTTC	CASRQSPQQRQYF
-	TRBJ1-1	-	TRBV29-1	TGCAGCGCCTCTGGACAGCGGAACACTGAAGCTTTCTTT	CSASGQRNTEAFF
-	TRBJ2-3	-	TRBV2	TGTGCCAGCACCGTATGGGTGGGAGGCACAGATACGCAGTATTTT	CASTVWVGGTDTQYF
few	TRBJ1-1	TRBD1	TRBV27	TGTGCCAGCAGCTCACCAGGGGGCTTGAACACTGAAGCTTTCTTT	CASSSPGGLNTEAFF
-	TRBJ2-3	TRBD2	TRBV5-1	TGCGCCAGCAGCTTGGAGGGCGGGGGGGCCACAGATACGCAGTATTTT	CASSLEGGGATDTQYF
-	TRBJ1-2	TRBD1	TRBV9	TGTGCCAGCAGCTTGTCGACAGGGGGGGATTATGGCTACACCTTC	CASSLSTGGDYGYTF
-	TRBJ1-6	TRBD1	TRBV7-9	TGTGCCAGCAGCCCACGGGGACAGCGGAATTCACCCCTCCACTTT	CASSPRGQRNSPLHF
-	TRBJ2-1	TRBD1	TRBV4-3	TGCGCCAGCAGCCAACTTAGGCCGGGACAGGGTGTAAATGAGCAGTTCTTC	CASSQLRPGQGVNEQFF
-	TRBJ2-1	-	TRBV27	TGTGCCAGCAGTTTATCAGGGGCCAATGAGCAGTTCTTC	CASSLSGANEQFF
once	TRBJ2-1	TRBD2	TRBV5-1	TGCGCCAGCAGCTTGGGGCCCCTAGCGGGGTTAAACAATGAGCAGTTCTTC	CASSLGPLAGLNNEQFF
-	TRBJ1-1	-	TRBV5-1	TGCGCCAGCAGCTTGGCCGGGCAGGGGAATGAAGCTTTCTTT	CASSLAGQGNEAFF
once	TRBJ2-1	TRBD2	TRBV10-3	TGTGCCATCAGTGTAGCTAGCGGGGGATACAATGAGCAGTTCTTC	CAISVASGGYNEQFF
-	TRBJ2-1	TRBD2	TRBV2	TGTGCCAGCATCCCGGGACTAGCGAGGAATGAGCAGTTCTTC	CASIPGLARNEQFF
-	TRBJ2-3	TRBD2	TRBV9	TGTGCCAGCAGCGGATTAGCGGGGGGGGGCACAGATACGCAGTATTTT	CASSGLAGGGTDTQYF
-	TRBJ2-2	-	TRBV19	TGTGCCAGTAGCGAAGTCCCTTCCTTGCTTCGTCGGTACACCGGGGAGCTGTTTTTT	CASSEVPSLLRRYTGELFF
once	TRBJ2-3	-	TRBV6-5	TGTGCCAGCAGTTACTCTCCCAACACAGATACGCAGTATTTT	CASSYSPNTDTQYF